The clone carrying this T cell receptor (beta chain) appeared a few times. Its specificity is not known. The J segment lost 2 bases and the V segment lost 5 bases, leaving 11 bases of the junction unmatched. Germline lookup yields CDR1 SGHRS and CDR2 YFSETQ. The CDR3 extends over 16 amino acids. The data were obtained in a study of cytomegalovirus exposure and HLA in healthy donors. Study-level results: TCR beta V segments were, for the most part, productive about 87% or about 30% of the time in an earlier analysis. About 180 TCR beta chains were listed as cytomegalovirus-associated. Researchers reported from a later analysis that most CMV-associated TCR beta chains appeared HLA-restricted. Highly shared sequence variants in one cluster were likely a sequencing artifact.

The primer mix had 60 Vbeta and 13 Jbeta primers. Profiling relied on immunoSEQ multiplex PCR, and the TCRdb table lists in-frame clones only, not all of them. The table has over 130,000 clones, about 84% seen once; the top ten hold approximately 5.6%. The sequenced sample was PBMCs. J is TRBJ2-7 and V is TRBV5-1; 9 bases fit TRBD1. The sequence was obtained from a woman in her thirties or forties in good health and CMV-seropositive. CDR3: CASSADRGSYPYEQYF. The CDR3 DNA reads TGCGCCAGCAGTGCGGACAGGGGATCGTATCCCTACGAGCAGTACTTC. The whole variable domain, filled in from reference TRBV5-1 and TRBJ2-7, reads KAGVTQTPRYLIKTRGQQVTLSCSPISGHRSVSWYQQTPGQGLQFLFEYFSETQRNKGNFPGRFSGRQFSNSRSEMNVSTLELGDSALYLCASSADRGSYPYEQYFGPGTRLTVT.